This T cell receptor (beta chain) originates from a study of radiotherapy plus CTLA-4 blockade in lung cancer. Looking at the study overall: Disease control reached roughly 33%, with objective responses in around 19%.

Some clones are missing from TCRdb's copy, which holds only in-frame ones; the method was immunoSEQ multiplex PCR. The data show some 77,000 clones, with approximately 86% seen just once and approximately 2% held by the top ten. Focal radiation plus CTLA-4 blockade with ipilimumab was given to patients with chemo-refractory metastatic non-small-cell lung cancer. Study-level findings and limits: Dynamics of early blood T cell clones, together with interferon-beta, were reportedly the best predictors of response. Expansion of tumor-derived TCR clones was observed in blood after radiotherapy plus ipilimumab.

Trimming removed 5 bases from V and 5 bases from J; junction bases left unmatched: 10. The CDR3 is made up of 16 amino acids. From germline, CDR1 is SGHTA and CDR2 FQGNSA. As for this clone: Its antigen is still unknown.

The chain carries TRBV7-2 and TRBJ2-5; 11 bases align to TRBD1. This material consisted of peripheral blood, taken from a patient treated with radiotherapy plus ipilimumab. This TCR came from a human donor with non-small cell lung cancer who had a partial response to radiotherapy plus ipilimumab. The CDR3 coding sequence is TGTGCCAGCAGCGGCTCCGGGACAGGGGGGTGGGAGACCCAGTACTTC. It is translated as CASSGSGTGGWETQYF.